The clone carrying this T cell receptor beta chain was counted between two and nine times. CDR1 and CDR2 (germline): KGHSH, LQKENI. V dropped 1 base and J dropped 0 bases, with 13 bases sitting between them. The CDR3 contains 16 residues. The data belong to a study of identical twins. Through template switching, a universal primer site was introduced, and the cDNA contained unique molecular identifiers. TCRdb re-analysed the 5' RACE reads in MiXCR, keeping a single row per CDR3 protein. This sample has about 240,000 distinct CDR3 sequences; roughly a tenth occur once, and the top ten carry 9% to 10%. V and J are TRBV18 and TRBJ2-7, with D perhaps matching TRBD1 or TRBD2 (5 bases each). Source material: memory T cells sorted from blood. The sequence derives from a man aged 50 or older in good health. The CDR3 sequence is CASSPLRDRSSYEQYF. The DNA of the CDR3 is TGTGCCAGCTCACCACTCCGGGACCGGAGCTCCTACGAGCAGTACTTC.